This is a list of T cell receptor beta chains from one sample in a study of cytomegalovirus exposure and HLA in healthy donors. The data were produced by immunoSEQ multiplex PCR, yet TCRdb's version contains in-frame clones alone and is incomplete. The table includes 130,000 to 150,000 clones, around 82% detected once. The sequencing sample was made of PBMCs. These receptors were obtained from a woman under 30 in good health and CMV-seropositive. The CDR3 runs from the conserved cysteine through the conserved F or W. Each record gives: V gene, J gene, CDR3 protein.

v_call: TRBV5-1
j_call: TRBJ2-1
cdr3_aa: CASSPRVKGEQFF

v_call: TRBV19
j_call: TRBJ2-3
cdr3_aa: CASSKNVGLLTDTQYF

v_call: TRBV7-2
j_call: TRBJ2-1
cdr3_aa: CASSFQGLALTYNEQFF

v_call: TRBV28
j_call: TRBJ2-3
cdr3_aa: CASSLLGLAAQDTQYF

v_call: TRBV7-6
j_call: TRBJ1-1
cdr3_aa: CASSLGEGMNTEAFF

v_call: TRBV6-1
j_call: TRBJ1-6
cdr3_aa: CASSEFFTGNSPLHF

v_call: TRBV2
j_call: TRBJ1-3
cdr3_aa: CASSRTGGSGNTIYF

v_call: TRBV14
j_call: TRBJ2-3
cdr3_aa: CASSRGQGAVSSQYF

v_call: TRBV7-8
j_call: TRBJ1-1
cdr3_aa: CASSSGTLSLTEAFF

v_call: TRBV7-2
j_call: TRBJ1-1
cdr3_aa: CASTDLGGPNTEAFF

v_call: TRBV2
j_call: TRBJ2-1
cdr3_aa: CASLPGQSYNEQFF

v_call: TRBV2
j_call: TRBJ2-3
cdr3_aa: CASGDGGGDTQYF

v_call: TRBV18
j_call: TRBJ1-1
cdr3_aa: CASSDRDRGTEAFF

v_call: TRBV9
j_call: TRBJ1-5
cdr3_aa: CASSATGQNQPQHF

v_call: TRBV25-1
j_call: TRBJ1-2
cdr3_aa: CASSDYGTGNYGYTF

v_call: TRBV5-1
j_call: TRBJ2-3
cdr3_aa: CASSLVLDTQYF

v_call: TRBV5-6
j_call: TRBJ1-6
cdr3_aa: CASSLARGQVPISPLHF

v_call: TRBV6-6
j_call: TRBJ1-4
cdr3_aa: CASTSLQGEGEKLFF